Following are 26 T cell receptor beta chains from one sample sequenced in a study of T cell clonality in common variable immunodeficiency. TCRdb keeps only in-frame clones here, not all; method: immunoSEQ multiplex PCR. The repertoire consists of 40,000 or so clones, none detected only once. The material sequenced was peripheral blood mononuclear cells. The receptors come from a person aged 18-69 years in good health.

Many counts were recorded for this clone. The CDR3 bases that were read are TGCGCCAGCAGCTCCCCGGGACAGGGGCCCTCATACGAG. Its protein product is CASSSPGQGPSYE. The full CDR3 protein is CASSSPGQGPSYEQYF. This rearrangement joins TRBV5-1 to TRBJ2-7; 10 bases agree with TRBD1. Read coverage stops 3 residues before the CDR3 terminus; the germline J gene supplies the remainder. From germline, CDR1 is SGHRS and CDR2 YFSETQ. Trimming cost V 3 bases and J 4 bases; bases outside gene matches: 10. This CDR3 has 16 amino acids.

The table lists this clone with many counts. The CDR3 end falls 3 residues outside the read, so it is completed with the germline J gene. J is TRBJ2-7 and V is TRBV6-1; 8 positions agree with TRBD2. CDR1 and CDR2 (germline): MNHNS, SASEGT. Trimming took 3 bases from V and 2 from J; bases not matched to a gene: 9. This CDR3 region has 16 residues. The DNA read from the CDR3 is TGTGCCAGCAGTGATTTACGGCGGGAGGTGACCTACGAG. Its protein is CASSDLRREVTYE. The entire CDR3 protein reads CASSDLRREVTYEQYF.

This clone was seen a handful of times. The read stops 3 residues short of the end of the CDR3; the missing end is completed from the germline J gene. V is TRBV30 and J is TRBJ2-3; 9 nucleotides agree with TRBD2. This CDR3 spans 14 amino acids. CDR1 is GTSNPN, CDR2 SVGIG, per germline (reference sequence). The CDR3 protein is CAWLRRAGGRTQYF. The sequenced part of the CDR3 DNA is TGTGCCTGGCTAAGGCGAGCGGGAGGTCGGACG.

The sample holds many counts of this clone. Read coverage stops 3 residues before the CDR3 terminus; the germline J gene supplies the remainder. The chain employs TRBV5-4 and TRBJ2-2, with D unclear. Germline CDR1 is SGHNT and CDR2 is YYREEE (reference sequence). V lost 4 bases to trimming and J lost 5 bases, with 15 bases between them. CDR3 length equals 15 residues. CDR3 residues: CASSPTNTLTGELFF. The sequenced part of the CDR3 DNA is TGTGCCAGCAGCCCCACCAACACCTTGACCGGGGAG.

This clone was counted between two and nine times. The CDR3 DNA, read in part, is TGCAGTGCTAGGACAAACGTGGAGGATTAC. As protein: CSARTNVEDY. The full CDR3 is CSARTNVEDYYTF. The J gene is TRBJ1-2, the V gene TRBV20-1, with D unresolved. The read comes to an end 3 residues before the CDR3 does, leaving the germline J gene to fill in the end. The CDR3 has 13 residues. Germline V gene lookup returns CDR1 DFQATT and CDR2 SNEGSKA (reference sequence).

This clone was counted many times. The read comes to an end 3 residues before the CDR3 does, leaving the germline J gene to fill in the end. V gene TRBV20-1 combines with J gene TRBJ2-1; D remains ambiguous. Germline CDR1 reads DFQATT; CDR2 reads SNEGSKA (reference sequence). V lost 3 bases and J 0 bases, leaving 12 bases between the germline ends. This CDR3 comprises 15 residues. The CDR3 is CSASSPFNSYNEQFF. Incomplete CDR3 DNA: TGCAGTGCTAGCAGTCCCTTTAACTCCTACAATGAG.

The sample holds many counts of this clone. The read ends 3 residues shy of where the CDR3 ends; the end is completed using the germline J gene. The chain is built from TRBV29-1 and TRBJ2-5, with a possible D match to TRBD1 (6 bases). CDR3 length equals 13 residues. Deletions cut 4 bases from V and 0 bases from J, with 9 bases between. CDR1 and CDR2 from the germline V gene are SQVTM and ANQGSEA. The covered CDR3 bases are TGCAGCGTTGTGAGGGGGAACCAAGAGACC. Translated: CSVVRGNQET. The whole CDR3 protein is CSVVRGNQETQYF.

This clone turned up a few times. The read ends 3 residues early relative to the CDR3; the germline J gene fills the gap. This sequence joins TRBV19 and TRBJ2-2; possibly TRBD2 for D (5 bases). This CDR3 spans 14 amino acids. CDR1 and CDR2 (germline): LNHDA, SQIVND (reference sequence). The CDR3 sequence is CASAGLATNEKLFF. The CDR3 bases that were read are TGTGCCAGTGCGGGTCTCGCAACTAATGAAAAG.

This clone was observed a few times. The CDR3 is cut off 3 residues early in the read; its end comes from the germline J gene. V and J are TRBV30 and TRBJ1-2; D gene uncertain. The CDR3 sequence is 13 residues long. CDR1 is GTSNPN, CDR2 SVGIG, per germline (reference sequence). CDR3: CAWMVAGGYDYTF. The part of the CDR3 DNA that was read is TGTGCCTGGATGGTGGCGGGAGGGTACGAC.

This clone was seen ten or more times. The CDR3 extends 3 residues past the end of the read, so its final part is completed from the germline J gene. The chain links TRBV19 to TRBJ2-4, with TRBD1 matching over 7 bases. The CDR3 loop spans 14 amino acids. Germline V CDR1 and CDR2: LNHDA, SQIVND (reference sequence). Incomplete CDR3 DNA: TGTGCCAGTAGTTTTGGACAGGTTGGAGGTTCT. This gives the protein CASSFGQVGGS. The complete CDR3 reads CASSFGQVGGSQYF.

This clone is medium-sized (0.01 to 0.1%) by share. The CDR3 goes on 3 residues after the read ends, and that part is filled in from the germline J gene. The chain is built from TRBV6-2 or TRBV6-3 and TRBJ2-3; D gene unclear. Per the germline V gene, CDR1 is MNHEY and CDR2 is SVGEGT. This CDR3 is 14 amino acids long. The V gene lost 0 bases and the J gene lost 0 bases, with 4 bases spanning the gap. The CDR3 bases that were read are TGTGCCAGCAGTTACTCGACTAGCACAGATACG. Its translation: CASSYSTSTDT. The full CDR3 reads CASSYSTSTDTQYF.

This clone was counted many times. The read falls 3 residues short of the CDR3 end, and the missing part is taken from the germline J gene. The chain links TRBV20-1 to TRBJ2-1; TRBD2 matches 11 bases. Germline CDR1 is DFQATT and CDR2 is SNEGSKA (reference sequence). The CDR3 is 15 amino acids. Germline trimming cut 5 bases from V and 3 bases from J; bases unmatched to any gene: 6. The part of the CDR3 DNA that was read is TGCAGTGCTGCACTAGCGGGAGCCGACTACAATGAG. Translation: CSAALAGADYNE. The complete CDR3 protein is CSAALAGADYNEQFF.

This clone has ten or more counts. The observed sequence ends 3 residues before the CDR3 terminus, with the missing tail filled in from the germline J gene. The chain is built from TRBV6-1 and TRBJ1-4; D is ambiguous. The CDR3 length is 14 residues. The germline V gene encodes CDR1 MNHNS and CDR2 SASEGT. Trimming shortened V by 4 bases and J by 4 bases, and 10 bases separated the two germline ends. CDR3 sequence: CASSVLGDNEKLFF. Incomplete CDR3 DNA: TGTGCCAGCAGTGTGCTCGGGGATAATGAAAAA.

The table lists this clone with many counts. The CDR3 end falls 3 residues outside the read, so it is completed with the germline J gene. This sequence joins TRBV6-1 and TRBJ1-5, with 9 bases lining up with TRBD1. Trimming removed 5 bases from V and 4 bases from J; junction bases left unmatched: 3. The CDR3 is made up of 14 amino acids. Germline V gene lookup returns CDR1 MNHNS and CDR2 SASEGT. Partial CDR3 DNA: TGTGCCAGCAGTCAAGGACAGGGGAATCAGCCC. The encoded protein is CASSQGQGNQP. The whole CDR3 sequence is CASSQGQGNQPQHF.

Ten or more counts support this clone. The CDR3 end is not reached by the read, which stops 3 residues before it; the germline J gene fills it in. The J gene is TRBJ1-2, the V gene TRBV5-5, with D possibly being TRBD1 (5 bases). This CDR3 has 13 amino acids. Germline V lookup: CDR1 SGHKS, CDR2 YYEKEE (reference sequence). The CDR3 region is CASAKAGIYDYTF. CDR3 bases read: TGTGCCAGCGCCAAGGCAGGGATTTACGAC.

The sample holds many counts of this clone. The CDR3 goes on 3 residues after the read ends, and that part is filled in from the germline J gene. V usage is TRBV5-4 and J usage is TRBJ2-3; 10 bases are a match to TRBD1. The CDR3 has 16 amino acids. Germline values: CDR1 SGHNT, CDR2 YYREEE (reference sequence). The CDR3 sequence: CASRDGDRGRKETQYF. The CDR3 DNA, read in part, is TGTGCCAGCAGAGATGGGGACAGGGGTCGAAAAGAGACG. Variable domain in full (rest from reference TRBV5-4 and TRBJ2-3): ETGVTQSPTHLIKTRGQQVTLRCSSQSGHNTVSWYQQALGQGPQFIFQYYREEENGRGNFPPRFSGLQFPNYSSELNVNALELDDSALYLCASRDGDRGRKETQYFGPGTRLTVL.

This clone occurred many times. The read gets to within 3 residues of the CDR3 end, and the germline J gene fills in the rest. The chain joins TRBV20-1 to TRBJ2-4; TRBD2 aligns across 10 bases. The germline V gene has CDR1 DFQATT and CDR2 SNEGSKA (reference sequence). The CDR3 contains 11 residues. CDR3: CSARIAGGQYF. The sequenced CDR3 bases are TGCAGTGCCCGAATAGCGGGAGGT.

This clone appeared many times. The read is 3 residues too short to cover the CDR3 end, so that end is filled in from the germline J gene. The V call is TRBV9, the J call TRBJ2-5; 10 bases are shared with TRBD2. The V gene's germline CDR1 is SGDLS and CDR2 YYNGEE. The CDR3 is 18 residues long. J gave up 5 bases and V 3 bases, and 16 bases lay outside the gene matches. The CDR3 sequence: CASSARLAGDPSEETQYF. The part of the CDR3 DNA that was read is TGTGCCAGCAGCGCCCGACTAGCGGGCGACCCGAGTGAGGAGACC.

This clone was recorded a few times. The read finishes 3 residues shy of the CDR3 end, and the germline J gene is used to complete it. The rearrangement links TRBV6-1 to TRBJ2-3; 13 bases align to TRBD2. CDR1 is MNHNS, CDR2 SASEGT, per germline. The J segment lost 3 bases and the V segment lost 4 bases, leaving 4 bases of the junction unmatched. This CDR3 region has 16 residues. The CDR3 reads CASSGRLAGGTDTQYF. The CDR3 DNA, read in part, is TGTGCCAGCAGTGGGAGACTAGCGGGAGGAACAGATACG.

This clone was seen repeatedly, ten times or more. The CDR3 end lies 3 residues beyond the end of the read and is filled in from the germline J gene. The J gene is TRBJ2-7, the V gene TRBV6-1; 10 bases agree with TRBD1. After removal of 2 bases from V and 4 bases from J, the junction contained 5 bases not matched to a gene. CDR1 and CDR2 (germline): MNHNS, SASEGT. The CDR3 has 15 residues. CDR3 sequence reads: CASSEPDRGRYEQYF. Incomplete CDR3 DNA: TGTGCCAGCAGTGAACCTGACAGGGGGCGATACGAG.

As for this clone: The CDR3 extends 3 residues past the end of the read, so its final part is completed from the germline J gene. The rearrangement uses TRBV19 and TRBJ2-1; D might be TRBD1 (6 bases). CDR3 length equals 14 residues. Germline V CDR1 and CDR2: LNHDA, SQIVND (reference sequence). Trimming removed 4 bases from V and 8 bases from J, with 15 bases in between. The CDR3 reads CASSNYRVGDEQFF. Partial CDR3 DNA: TGTGCCAGTAGTAACTACAGGGTAGGGGATGAG.

This clone came up many times. The read is 3 residues too short to cover the CDR3 end, so that end is filled in from the germline J gene. The chain carries TRBV28 and TRBJ2-7; D is tentatively TRBD1 or TRBD2 (5 bases each). Germline V gene sequence: CDR1 MDHEN, CDR2 SYDVKM. This CDR3 comprises 14 residues. The V gene lost 7 bases and the J gene lost 4 bases, with 17 bases spanning the gap. The part of the CDR3 DNA that was read is TGTGCCAGCACTAACCCCCAGGGAGTATACGAG. The encoded protein is CASTNPQGVYE. The full-length CDR3 reads as CASTNPQGVYEQYF. Combining the CDR3 with reference TRBV28 and TRBJ2-7 gives the whole variable domain DVKVTQSSRYLVKRTGEKVFLECVQDMDHENMFWYRQDPGLGLRLIYFSYDVKMKEKGDIPEGYSVSREKKERFSLILESASTNQTSMYLCASTNPQGVYEQYFGPGTRLTVT.

This clone was observed at least ten times. From the germline J gene comes the end of the CDR3, since the read stops 3 residues before it. V usage is TRBV19 and J usage is TRBJ2-1; tentatively, D is TRBD1 (6 bases). Germline assignment: CDR1 LNHDA and CDR2 SQIVND (reference sequence). The CDR3 is 14 residues long. The V end lost 5 bases, the J end lost 5 bases, and 13 bases lay between the germline ends. CDR3 loop: CASSLQGNNNEQFF. The covered CDR3 bases are TGTGCCAGTAGTCTGCAGGGGAACAACAATGAG.

In this sample, this clone turned up many times. The CDR3 goes on 3 residues after the read ends, and that part is filled in from the germline J gene. This rearrangement joins TRBV20-1 to TRBJ1-6; 7 bases agree with TRBD1. V trimming: 0 bases; J trimming: 0 bases; junction bases outside the gene matches: 5. The CDR3 spans 17 residues. CDR1 is DFQATT and CDR2 is SNEGSKA in the germline V gene (reference sequence). CDR3 bases read: TGCAGTGCTAGAGAAACAGGGGAAAGCTCCTATAATTCACCC. Translation gives CSARETGESSYNSP. The entire CDR3 sequence reads CSARETGESSYNSPLHF.

CDR3 residues: CASSLSTVEAFF. Partial CDR3 DNA: TGTGCCAGCAGCTTATCGACAGTGGAA. The chain couples TRBV7-9 to TRBJ1-1; TRBD1 might be the D (5 bases). Coverage ceases 3 residues before the CDR3 finishes, and the germline J gene fills in the end. The CDR3 loop spans 12 amino acids. Germline V gene sequence: CDR1 SEHNR, CDR2 FQNEAQ (reference sequence).

The sample holds many counts of this clone. The CDR3 end lies 3 residues beyond the end of the read and is filled in from the germline J gene. The rearrangement uses TRBV5-1 and TRBJ1-6, with 7 nucleotides matching TRBD1. The trim removed 2 bases at V and 7 bases at J, leaving 6 bases unmatched. Germline CDR1 reads SGHRS; CDR2 reads YFSETQ. The CDR3 is 15 amino acids. The sequenced CDR3 bases are TGCGCCAGCAGCTTCAACAGGGGTTACAATTCACCC. Encoded protein: CASSFNRGYNSP. The CDR3 in full is CASSFNRGYNSPLHF.